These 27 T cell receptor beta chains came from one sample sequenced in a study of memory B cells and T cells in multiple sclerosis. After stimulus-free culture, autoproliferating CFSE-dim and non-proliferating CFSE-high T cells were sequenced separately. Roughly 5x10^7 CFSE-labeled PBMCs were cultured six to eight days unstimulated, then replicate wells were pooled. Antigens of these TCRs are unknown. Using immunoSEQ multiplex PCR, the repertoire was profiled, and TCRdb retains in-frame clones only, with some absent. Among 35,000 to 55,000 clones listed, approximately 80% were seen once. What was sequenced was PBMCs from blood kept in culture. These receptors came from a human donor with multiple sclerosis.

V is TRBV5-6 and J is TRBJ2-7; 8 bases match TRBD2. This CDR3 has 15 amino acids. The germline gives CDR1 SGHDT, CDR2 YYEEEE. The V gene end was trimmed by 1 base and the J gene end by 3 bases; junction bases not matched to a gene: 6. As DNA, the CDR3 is TGTGCCAGCAGCTTGTACACTAGCGGAAACTACGAGCAGTACTTC. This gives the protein CASSLYTSGNYEQYF.

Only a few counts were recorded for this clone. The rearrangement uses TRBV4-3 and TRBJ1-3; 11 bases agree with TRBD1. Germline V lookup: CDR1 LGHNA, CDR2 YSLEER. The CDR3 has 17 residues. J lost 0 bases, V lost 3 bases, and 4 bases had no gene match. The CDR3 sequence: CASSQDGTGGSGNTIYF. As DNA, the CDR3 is TGCGCCAGCAGCCAGGACGGGACAGGGGGCTCTGGAAACACCATATATTTT.

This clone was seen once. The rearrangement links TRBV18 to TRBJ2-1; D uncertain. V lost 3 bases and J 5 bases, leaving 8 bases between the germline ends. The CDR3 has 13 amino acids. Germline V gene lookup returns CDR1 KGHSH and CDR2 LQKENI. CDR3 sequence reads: CASSPSKDNEQFF. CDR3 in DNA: TGTGCCAGCTCACCCTCGAAAGACAATGAGCAGTTCTTC.

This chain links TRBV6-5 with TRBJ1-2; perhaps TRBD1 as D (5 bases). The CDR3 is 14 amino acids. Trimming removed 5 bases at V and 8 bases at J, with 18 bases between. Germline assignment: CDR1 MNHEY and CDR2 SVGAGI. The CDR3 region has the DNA TGTGCCAGCAGTGTTGGGGGGAAGGTGGAAGGCTACACCTTC. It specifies CASSVGGKVEGYTF.

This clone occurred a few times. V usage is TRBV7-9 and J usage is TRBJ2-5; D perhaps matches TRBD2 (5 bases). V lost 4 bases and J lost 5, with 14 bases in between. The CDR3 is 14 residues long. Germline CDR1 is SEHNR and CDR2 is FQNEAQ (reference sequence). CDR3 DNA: TGTGCCAGCAGCTCCTCGGGGAATTGGGAGACCCAGTACTTC. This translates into CASSSSGNWETQYF.

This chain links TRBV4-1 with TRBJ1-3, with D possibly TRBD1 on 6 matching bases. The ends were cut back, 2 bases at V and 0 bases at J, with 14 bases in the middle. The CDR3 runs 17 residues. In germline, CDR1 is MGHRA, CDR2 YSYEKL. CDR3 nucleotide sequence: TGCGCCAGCAGCCAAAACGTAGGGGGATACTCTGGAAACACCATATATTTT. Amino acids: CASSQNVGGYSGNTIYF.

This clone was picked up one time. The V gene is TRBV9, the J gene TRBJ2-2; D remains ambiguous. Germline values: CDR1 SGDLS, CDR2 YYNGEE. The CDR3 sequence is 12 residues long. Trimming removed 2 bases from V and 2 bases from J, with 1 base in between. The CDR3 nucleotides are TGTGCCAGCAGCGTTAACACCGGGGAGCTGTTTTTT. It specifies CASSVNTGELFF.

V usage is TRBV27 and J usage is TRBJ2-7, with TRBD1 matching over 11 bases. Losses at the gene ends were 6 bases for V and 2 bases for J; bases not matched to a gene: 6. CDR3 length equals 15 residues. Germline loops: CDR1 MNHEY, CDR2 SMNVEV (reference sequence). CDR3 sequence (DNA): TGTGCCAGCAGGTGGGGGACAGGGGGGACCTACGAGCAGTACTTC. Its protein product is CASRWGTGGTYEQYF.

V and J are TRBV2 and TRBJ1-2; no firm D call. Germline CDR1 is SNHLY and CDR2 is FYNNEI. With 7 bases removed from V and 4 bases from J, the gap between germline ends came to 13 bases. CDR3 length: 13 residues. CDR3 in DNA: TGTGCCAGCACTATAGGGTCGGGCTATGGCTACACCTTC. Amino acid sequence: CASTIGSGYGYTF.

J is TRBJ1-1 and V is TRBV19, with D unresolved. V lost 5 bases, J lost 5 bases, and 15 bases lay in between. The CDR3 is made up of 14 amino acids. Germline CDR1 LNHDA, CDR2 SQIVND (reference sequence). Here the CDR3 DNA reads TGTGCCAGTAGTCTCCGACAAAAAGGAACTGAAGCTTTCTTT. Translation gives CASSLRQKGTEAFF.

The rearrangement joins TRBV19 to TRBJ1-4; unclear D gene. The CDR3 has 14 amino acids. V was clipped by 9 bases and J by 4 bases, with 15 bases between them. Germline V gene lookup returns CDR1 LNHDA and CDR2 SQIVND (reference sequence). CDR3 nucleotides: TGTGCCAGCAACCCTAAGGGATATAATGAAAAACTGTTTTTT. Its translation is CASNPKGYNEKLFF.

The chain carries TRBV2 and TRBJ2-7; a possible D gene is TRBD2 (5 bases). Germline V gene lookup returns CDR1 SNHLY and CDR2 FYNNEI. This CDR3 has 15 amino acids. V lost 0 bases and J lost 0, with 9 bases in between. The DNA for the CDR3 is TGTGCCAGCAGTGAAGCCGGAGGCGACTCCTACGAGCAGTACTTC. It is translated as CASSEAGGDSYEQYF.

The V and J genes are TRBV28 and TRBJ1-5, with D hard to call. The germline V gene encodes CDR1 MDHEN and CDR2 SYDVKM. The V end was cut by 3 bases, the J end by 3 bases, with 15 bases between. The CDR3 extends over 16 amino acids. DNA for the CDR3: TGTGCCAGCAGTTTTGGGGTGTCGGTCTTCAATCAGCCCCAGCATTTT. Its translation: CASSFGVSVFNQPQHF.

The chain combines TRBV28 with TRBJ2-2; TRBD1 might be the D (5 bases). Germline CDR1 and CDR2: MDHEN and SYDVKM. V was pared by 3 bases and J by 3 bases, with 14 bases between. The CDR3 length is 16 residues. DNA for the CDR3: TGTGCCAGCAGTTTCGGCCCAGGGAAGGACACCGGGGAGCTGTTTTTT. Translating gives CASSFGPGKDTGELFF.

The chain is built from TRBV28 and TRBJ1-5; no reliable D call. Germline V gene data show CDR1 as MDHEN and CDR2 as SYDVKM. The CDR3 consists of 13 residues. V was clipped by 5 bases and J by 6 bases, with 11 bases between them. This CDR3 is CASSPPGAQPQHF. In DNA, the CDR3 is TGTGCCAGCAGTCCTCCAGGAGCTCAGCCCCAGCATTTT.

The CDR3: CASSLTFGNQPQHF. CDR3 DNA sequence: TGTGCCAGCAGCTTAACGTTCGGAAATCAGCCCCAGCATTTT. The chain uses TRBV7-2 and TRBJ1-5, with D unclear. V was cut by 2 bases and J by 4 bases, with 9 bases left in between. This CDR3 has 14 amino acids. Germline CDR1 SGHTA, CDR2 FQGNSA.

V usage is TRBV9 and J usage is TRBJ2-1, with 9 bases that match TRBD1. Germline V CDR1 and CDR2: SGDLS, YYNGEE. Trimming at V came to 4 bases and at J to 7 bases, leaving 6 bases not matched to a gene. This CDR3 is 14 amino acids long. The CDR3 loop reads CASSHKGQGNEQFF. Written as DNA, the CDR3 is TGTGCCAGCAGCCATAAGGGACAGGGAAATGAGCAGTTCTTC.

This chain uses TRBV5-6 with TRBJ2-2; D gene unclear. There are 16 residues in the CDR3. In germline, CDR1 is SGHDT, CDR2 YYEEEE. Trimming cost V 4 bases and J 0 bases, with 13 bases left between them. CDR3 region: CASSLSRETNTGELFF. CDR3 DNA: TGTGCCAGCAGCCTCTCCAGAGAGACGAACACCGGGGAGCTGTTTTTT.

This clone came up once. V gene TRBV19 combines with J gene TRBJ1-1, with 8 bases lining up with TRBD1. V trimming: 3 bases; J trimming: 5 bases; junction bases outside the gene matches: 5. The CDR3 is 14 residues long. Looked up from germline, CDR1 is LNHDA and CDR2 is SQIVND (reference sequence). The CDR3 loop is CASSISGGKTEAFF. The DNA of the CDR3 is TGTGCCAGTAGTATTTCAGGGGGCAAGACTGAAGCTTTCTTT.

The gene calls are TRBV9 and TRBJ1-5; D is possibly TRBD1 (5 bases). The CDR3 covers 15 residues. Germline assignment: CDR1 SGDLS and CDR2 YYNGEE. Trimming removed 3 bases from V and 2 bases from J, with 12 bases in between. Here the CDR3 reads CASSGGYLGNQPQHF. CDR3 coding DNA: TGTGCCAGCAGCGGGGGGTACCTTGGCAATCAGCCCCAGCATTTT. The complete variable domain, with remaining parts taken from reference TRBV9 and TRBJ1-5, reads DSGVTQTPKHLITATGQRVTLRCSPRSGDLSVYWYQQSLDQGLQFLIQYYNGEERAKGNILERFSAQQFPDLHSELNLSSLELGDSALYFCASSGGYLGNQPQHFGDGTRLSIL.

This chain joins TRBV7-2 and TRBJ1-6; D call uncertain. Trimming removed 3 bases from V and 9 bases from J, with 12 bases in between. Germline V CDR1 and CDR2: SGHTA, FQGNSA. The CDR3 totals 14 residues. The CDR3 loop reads CASSFRAHGSPLHF. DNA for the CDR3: TGTGCCAGCAGCTTCCGGGCTCATGGTTCACCCCTCCACTTT.

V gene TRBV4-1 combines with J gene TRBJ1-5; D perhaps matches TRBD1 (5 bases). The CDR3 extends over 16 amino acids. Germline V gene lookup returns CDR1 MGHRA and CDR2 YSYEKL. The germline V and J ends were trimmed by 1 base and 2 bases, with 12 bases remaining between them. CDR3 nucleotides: TGCGCCAGCAGCCAAGCCAGGGAAATGGGCAATCAGCCCCAGCATTTT. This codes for CASSQAREMGNQPQHF.

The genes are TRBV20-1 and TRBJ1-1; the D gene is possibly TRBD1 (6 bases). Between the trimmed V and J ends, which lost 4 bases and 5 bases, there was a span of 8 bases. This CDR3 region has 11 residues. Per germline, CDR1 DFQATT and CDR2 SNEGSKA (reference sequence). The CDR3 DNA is TGCAGTGCTAACAGGGAAACTGAAGCTTTCTTT. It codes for CSANRETEAFF.

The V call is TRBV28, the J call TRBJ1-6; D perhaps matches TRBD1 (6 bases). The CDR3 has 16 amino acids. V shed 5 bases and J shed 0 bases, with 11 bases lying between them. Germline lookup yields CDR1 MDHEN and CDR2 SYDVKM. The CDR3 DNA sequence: TGTGCCAGCAGTAGGGGGGGAGGCTCCTATAATTCACCCCTCCACTTT. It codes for CASSRGGGSYNSPLHF.

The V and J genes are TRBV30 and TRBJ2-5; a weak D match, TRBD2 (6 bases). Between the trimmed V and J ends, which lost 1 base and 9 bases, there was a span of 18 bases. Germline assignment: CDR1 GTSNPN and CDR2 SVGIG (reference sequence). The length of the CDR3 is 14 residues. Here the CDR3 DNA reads TGTGCCTGGAGTGGCGGGGCTAGTATGTTTTCCCAGTACTTC. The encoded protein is CAWSGGASMFSQYF.

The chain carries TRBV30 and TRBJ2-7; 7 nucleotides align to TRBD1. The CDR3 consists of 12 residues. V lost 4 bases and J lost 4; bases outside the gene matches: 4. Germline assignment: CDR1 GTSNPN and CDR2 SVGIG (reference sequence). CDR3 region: CAWNRGLYEQYF. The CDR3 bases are TGTGCCTGGAACAGGGGTTTGTACGAGCAGTACTTC.

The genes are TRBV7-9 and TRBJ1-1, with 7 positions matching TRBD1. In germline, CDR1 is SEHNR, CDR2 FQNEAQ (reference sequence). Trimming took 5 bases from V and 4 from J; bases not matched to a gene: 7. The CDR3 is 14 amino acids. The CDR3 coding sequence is TGTGCCAGCAGCCTAAGGACAGGAGTCACTGAAGCTTTCTTT. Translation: CASSLRTGVTEAFF. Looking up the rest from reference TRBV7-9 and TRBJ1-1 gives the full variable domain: DTGVSQNPRHKITKRGQNVTFRCDPISEHNRLYWYRQTLGQGPEFLTYFQNEAQLEKSRLLSDRFSAERPKGSFSTLEIQRTEQGDSAMYLCASSLRTGVTEAFFGQGTRLTVV.